This T cell receptor (beta chain) is from a study of blood T cell repertoires in COVID-19. Study information: The analysed material was cDNA or gDNA that came from T cells, B-cell-depleted T cells, or PBMCs.

Per the original data handling: The authors estimated nucleated cell counts from reference gene primer amplification. Clones were sequenced by immunoSEQ multiplex PCR, and TCRdb holds only the in-frame ones, with some missing. The D gene and trimming were derived from the DNA, and the V and J assignments and clone size from that table. In the table there are about 150,000 clones, roughly 87% of which are singletons. V was trimmed by 5 bases and J by 3 bases, leaving 17 bases between them. The CDR3 loop spans 15 amino acids. Looked up from germline, CDR1 is LNHNV and CDR2 is YYDKDF (reference sequence). Participant age was 18 to 89 years, and participants resided in 20 to 30 US areas.

This TCR was sampled from a woman in her forties or fifties who had recovered from COVID-19. Sequenced sample: PBMCs or T cells enriched from blood (not recorded which). The chain joins TRBV15 to TRBJ2-7; no reliable D call. The chain's CDR3 is CATSPLKQPFYEQYF. As DNA, the CDR3 is TGTGCCACCAGCCCCCTTAAACAGCCATTCTACGAGCAGTACTTC. The whole variable domain, remainder taken from reference TRBV15 and TRBJ2-7, is DAMVIQNPRYQVTQFGKPVTLSCSQTLNHNVMYWYQQKSSQAPKLLFHYYDKDFNNEADTPDNFQSRRPNTSFCFLDIRSPGLGDTAMYLCATSPLKQPFYEQYFGPGTRLTVT.